One and the same sample provided the 16 T cell receptor beta chains below, sequenced in a study of blood T cells in healthy people across ages (dated by TCRdb to the mid-2010s). Libraries were constructed by 5' RACE. These reads were obtained on an Illumina HiSeq 2500. A second roughly 6 to 12 cycle PCR used a sample-barcoded 5' primer and a J-beta primer mix. The public reads were reprocessed in TCRdb via fastp at Q25 and MiXCR, keeping in-frame beta chains. Every distinct CDR3 protein forms one entry, paired with its most common genes and DNA. Present in this sample are 1.5 million to 2 million distinct CDR3 sequences, about 49% of which were seen just once. The ten largest clones add up to less than 2.5% of the sample. Sequencing was done on a sample of blood. The receptor set was obtained from a woman aged 40 to 55 in good health.

This clonotype was counted between two and nine times. The V call is TRBV27, the J call TRBJ2-5, with D possibly matching TRBD2 (7 bases). The CDR3 totals 15 residues. CDR1 and CDR2 (germline): MNHEY, SMNVEV (reference sequence). V gave up 3 bases and J gave up 4 bases, with 15 bases separating them. CDR3: CASSFRGGKGETQYF. The CDR3 nucleotides are TGTGCCAGCAGTTTTAGGGGGGGAAAAGGAGAGACCCAGTACTTC.

The chain combines TRBV5-1 with TRBJ2-1; D perhaps matches TRBD1 (6 bases). From germline, CDR1 is SGHRS and CDR2 YFSETQ. V dropped 4 bases and J dropped 0 bases, with 11 bases sitting between them. The CDR3 covers 15 residues. The DNA for the CDR3 is TGCGCCAGCAGCATAGACAGGAGCTCCTACAATGAGCAGTTCTTC. Translation: CASSIDRSSYNEQFF.

This chain links TRBV3-1 with TRBJ1-1; D is perhaps TRBD1 (6 bases). This CDR3 has 15 residues. Per germline, CDR1 LGHDT and CDR2 YNNKEL (reference sequence). Trimming removed 4 bases from V and 7 bases from J, with 19 bases in between. The CDR3, as DNA: TGTGCCAGCAGCCCCTGGGCTCCGGGGGCTATTGAAGCTTTCTTT. Protein: CASSPWAPGAIEAFF.

The J gene is TRBJ2-5, the V gene TRBV4-1; 11 positions agree with TRBD2. Germline V CDR1 and CDR2: MGHRA, YSYEKL. Losses at the gene ends were 1 base for V and 4 bases for J; bases not matched to a gene: 23. The CDR3 covers 22 residues. CDR3 protein: CASSQADYVVTSGNTRGETQYF. The CDR3 DNA sequence: TGCGCCAGCAGCCAAGCAGATTACGTTGTGACTAGCGGGAACACAAGGGGAGAGACCCAGTACTTC.

This clonotype has only a few counts. The J gene is TRBJ2-1, the V gene TRBV7-9, with TRBD1 matching 9 bases. The germline gives CDR1 SEHNR, CDR2 FQNEAQ (reference sequence). V trimming: 11 bases; J trimming: 8 bases; junction bases outside the gene matches: 10. The CDR3 totals 13 residues. The CDR3 here is CAEQDRGGHEQFF. In DNA form, the CDR3 reads TGTGCCGAGCAGGACAGGGGAGGTCATGAGCAGTTCTTC.

This clonotype was found a few times. V gene TRBV7-2 combines with J gene TRBJ2-1; the match to TRBD2 covers 10 bases. Germline V lookup: CDR1 SGHTA, CDR2 FQGNSA. V lost 5 bases, J lost 7 bases, and 8 bases stayed unmatched. This CDR3 has 15 amino acids. CDR3 nucleotides: TGTGCCAGCAGCCGCGCCAGCGGGGGGGGAAATGAGCAGTTCTTC. Its translation is CASSRASGGGNEQFF.

The V gene is TRBV20-1, the J gene TRBJ2-5, with TRBD2 identical over 8 bases. The V and J ends lost 1 base and 2 bases, in that order; junction bases with no gene match: 6. In germline, CDR1 is DFQATT, CDR2 SNEGSKA (reference sequence). This CDR3 is 15 amino acids long. CDR3 region: CSARATSGLQETQYF. The CDR3 DNA reads as TGCAGTGCTAGAGCAACTAGCGGACTTCAAGAGACCCAGTACTTC.

The chain combines TRBV6-1 with TRBJ1-2, with D hard to call. CDR1 MNHNS and CDR2 SASEGT come from the germline V gene. V dropped 7 bases and J dropped 8 bases, with 8 bases sitting between them. The CDR3 has 10 amino acids. Written as DNA, the CDR3 is TGTGCCAGCACATCCGGCGGCTACACCTTC. Protein: CASTSGGYTF.

This chain connects TRBV6-5 to TRBJ2-1; D may correspond to TRBD1 or TRBD2 (6 bases each). Germline CDR1 is MNHEY and CDR2 is SVGAGI. V was shortened by 0 bases and J by 8 bases, with 14 bases between the two germline ends. The CDR3 spans 15 residues. The CDR3 bases are TGTGCCAGCAGTTACTCGGGGGGCTTACAAGATGAGCAGTTCTTC. Protein sequence: CASSYSGGLQDEQFF.

The chain combines TRBV15 with TRBJ2-3; no reliable D call. The CDR3 loop spans 16 amino acids. Between the trimmed V and J ends, which lost 6 bases and 0 bases, there was a span of 16 bases. CDR1 is LNHNV and CDR2 is YYDKDF in the germline V gene (reference sequence). The CDR3 sequence: CATRLSLLGSTDTQYF. The CDR3 nucleotides read TGTGCCACCAGATTATCCCTTTTGGGTAGCACAGATACGCAGTATTTT.

On this clonotype itself: Compared with germline, one end of the junction differs, possibly owing to a read error. The chain uses TRBV7-7 and TRBJ2-1, with D possibly being TRBD2 (5 bases). The CDR3 totals 14 residues. Germline lookup yields CDR1 SSHAT and CDR2 FNYEAQ (reference sequence). This CDR3 is CASSLAPRANEQFF. CDR3 nucleotides: TGTGCTAGCAGCTTAGCGCCTAGGGCCAATGAGCAGTTCTTC.

The chain combines TRBV7-2 with TRBJ2-4, with D possibly TRBD1 on 6 matching bases. Germline V gives CDR1 SGHTA, CDR2 FQGNSA. V was pared by 5 bases and J by 1 base, with 27 bases between. The CDR3 sequence is 20 residues long. CDR3 sequence reads: CASSLRQATIDWGAKNIQYF. Written as DNA, the CDR3 is TGTGCCAGCAGCCTCCGACAGGCAACGATTGATTGGGGGGCCAAAAACATTCAGTACTTC. Complete variable domain (other parts from reference TRBV7-2 and TRBJ2-4): GAGVSQSPSNKVTEKGKDVELRCDPISGHTALYWYRQSLGQGLEFLIYFQGNSAPDKSGLPSDRFSAERTGGSVSTLTIQRTQQEDSAVYLCASSLRQATIDWGAKNIQYFGAGTRLSVL.

The V call is TRBV3-1, the J call TRBJ2-3; D may correspond to TRBD1 or TRBD2 (6 bases each). V was trimmed by 6 bases and J by 7 bases, leaving 26 bases between them. CDR3 length: 17 amino acids. In germline, CDR1 is LGHDT, CDR2 YNNKEL (reference sequence). CDR3 DNA: TGTGCCAGCAGTAGGATCGGAGCGGGCCAGGGGAAACATACGCAGTATTTT. It encodes CASSRIGAGQGKHTQYF.

The J gene is TRBJ2-1, the V gene TRBV5-1, with 7 bases that match TRBD2. CDR3 length equals 14 residues. Trimming took 3 bases from V and 12 from J; bases not matched to a gene: 12. Germline-derived CDR1 and CDR2 are SGHRS and YFSETQ. CDR3 in DNA: TGCGCCAGCAGCTCGGTCTGGGGCGGGAGTGGGCAGTTCTTC. Its translation is CASSSVWGGSGQFF.

With regard to this clonotype: One junction end does not reproduce the germline sequence, and a read error may be involved. This chain uses TRBV5-1 with TRBJ2-1, with D possibly TRBD2 on 6 matching bases. Germline V gene data show CDR1 as SGHRS and CDR2 as YFSETQ. This CDR3 region has 15 residues. In DNA, the CDR3 is TGTGCCAGCAGCTTAGTTAGCGGCACCTACAATGAGCAGTTCTTC. It is translated as CASSLVSGTYNEQFF. The whole variable domain, remainder taken from reference TRBV5-1 and TRBJ2-1, is KAGVTQTPRYLIKTRGQQVTLSCSPISGHRSVSWYQQTPGQGLQFLFEYFSETQRNKGNFPGRFSGRQFSNSRSEMNVSTLELGDSALYLCASSLVSGTYNEQFFGPGTRLTVL.

This clonotype was observed a handful of times. The genes are TRBV12-3 or TRBV12-4 and TRBJ1-1, with no clear D. Deletions cut 6 bases from V and 7 bases from J, with 9 bases between. The CDR3 extends over 11 amino acids. The CDR3 nucleotides read TGTGCCAGCAGACCCCTAGGTGAAGCTTTCTTT. Its translation: CASRPLGEAFF.